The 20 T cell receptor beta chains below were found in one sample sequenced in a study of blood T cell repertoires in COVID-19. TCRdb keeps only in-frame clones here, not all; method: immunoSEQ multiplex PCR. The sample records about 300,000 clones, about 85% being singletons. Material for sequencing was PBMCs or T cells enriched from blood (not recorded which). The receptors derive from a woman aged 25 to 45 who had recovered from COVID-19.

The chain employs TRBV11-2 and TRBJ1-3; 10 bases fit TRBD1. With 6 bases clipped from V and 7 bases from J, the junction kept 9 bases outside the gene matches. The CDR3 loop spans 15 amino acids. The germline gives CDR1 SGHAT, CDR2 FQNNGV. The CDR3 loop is CASRPGTGVWNTIYF. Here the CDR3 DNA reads TGTGCCAGCAGACCCGGGACAGGGGTTTGGAACACCATATATTTT.

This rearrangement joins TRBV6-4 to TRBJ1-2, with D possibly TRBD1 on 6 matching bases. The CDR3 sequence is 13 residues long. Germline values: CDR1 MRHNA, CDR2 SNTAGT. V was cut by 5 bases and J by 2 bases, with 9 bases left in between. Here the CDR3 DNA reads TGTGCCAGCAGTAGGACAGTCAACTATGGCTACACCTTC. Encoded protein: CASSRTVNYGYTF.

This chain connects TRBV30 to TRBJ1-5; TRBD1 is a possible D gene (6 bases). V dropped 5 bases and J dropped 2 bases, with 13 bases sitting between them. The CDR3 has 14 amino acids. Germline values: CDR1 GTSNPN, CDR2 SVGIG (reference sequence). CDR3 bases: TGTGCCTGGGGGGAACAGGGACGCAATCAGCCCCAGCATTTT. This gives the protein CAWGEQGRNQPQHF.

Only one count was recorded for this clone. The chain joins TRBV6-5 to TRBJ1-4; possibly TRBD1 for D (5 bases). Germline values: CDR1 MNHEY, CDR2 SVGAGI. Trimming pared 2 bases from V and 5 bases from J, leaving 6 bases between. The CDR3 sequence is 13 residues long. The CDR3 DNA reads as TGTGCCAGCAGTTACAGGGGAAATGAAAAACTGTTTTTT. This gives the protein CASSYRGNEKLFF.

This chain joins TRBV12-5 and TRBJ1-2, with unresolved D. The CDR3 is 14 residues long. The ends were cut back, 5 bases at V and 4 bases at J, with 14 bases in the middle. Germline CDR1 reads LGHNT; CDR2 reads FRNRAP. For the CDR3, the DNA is TGTGCTAGTGGTATGCCTCGGCAGGCCTATGGCTACACCTTC. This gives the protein CASGMPRQAYGYTF.

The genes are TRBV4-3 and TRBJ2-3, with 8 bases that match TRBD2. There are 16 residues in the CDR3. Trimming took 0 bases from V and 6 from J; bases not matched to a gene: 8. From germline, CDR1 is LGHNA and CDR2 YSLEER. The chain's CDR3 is CASSQDSGTSGDTQYF. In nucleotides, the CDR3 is TGCGCCAGCAGCCAAGATTCGGGAACTAGCGGTGATACGCAGTATTTT.

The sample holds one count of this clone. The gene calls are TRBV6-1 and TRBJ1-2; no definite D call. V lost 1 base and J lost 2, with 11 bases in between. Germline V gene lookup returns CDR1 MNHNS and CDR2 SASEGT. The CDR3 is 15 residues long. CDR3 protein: CASSEVSRFNYGYTF. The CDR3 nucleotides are TGTGCCAGCAGTGAAGTTAGCAGATTCAACTATGGCTACACCTTC.

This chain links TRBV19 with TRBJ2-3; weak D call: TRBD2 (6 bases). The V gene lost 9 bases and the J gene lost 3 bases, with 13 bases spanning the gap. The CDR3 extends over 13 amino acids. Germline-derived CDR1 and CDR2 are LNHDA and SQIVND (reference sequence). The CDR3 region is CASAGSGTDTQYF. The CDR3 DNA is TGTGCCAGCGCGGGGTCCGGGACAGATACGCAGTATTTT.

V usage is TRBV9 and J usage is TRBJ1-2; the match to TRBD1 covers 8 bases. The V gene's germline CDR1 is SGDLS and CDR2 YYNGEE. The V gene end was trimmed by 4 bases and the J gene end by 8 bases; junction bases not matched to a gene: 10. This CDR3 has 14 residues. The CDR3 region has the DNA TGTGCCAGCAGCCCAACGGACAGGGCGGAAGGCTACACCTTC. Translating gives CASSPTDRAEGYTF.

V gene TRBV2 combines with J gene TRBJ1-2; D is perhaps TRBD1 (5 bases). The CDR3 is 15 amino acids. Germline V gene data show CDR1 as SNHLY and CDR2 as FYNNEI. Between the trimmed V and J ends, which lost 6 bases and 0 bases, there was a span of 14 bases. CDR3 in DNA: TGTGCCAGCAGAGTTACGGACACCACTAACTATGGCTACACCTTC. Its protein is CASRVTDTTNYGYTF.

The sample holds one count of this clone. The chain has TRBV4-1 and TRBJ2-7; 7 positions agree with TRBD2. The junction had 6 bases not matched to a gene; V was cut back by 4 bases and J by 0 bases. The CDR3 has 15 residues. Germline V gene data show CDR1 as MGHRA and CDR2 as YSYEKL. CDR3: CASSLGWGGSYEQYF. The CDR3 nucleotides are TGCGCCAGCAGCCTAGGATGGGGGGGCTCCTACGAGCAGTACTTC.

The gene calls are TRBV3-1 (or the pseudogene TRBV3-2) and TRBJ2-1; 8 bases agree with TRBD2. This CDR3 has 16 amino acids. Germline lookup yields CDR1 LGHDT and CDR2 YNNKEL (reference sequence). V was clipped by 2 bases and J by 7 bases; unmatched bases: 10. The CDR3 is CASSQPGGGKGNEQFF. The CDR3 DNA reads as TGTGCCAGCAGCCAACCCGGCGGGGGGAAGGGGAATGAGCAGTTCTTC.

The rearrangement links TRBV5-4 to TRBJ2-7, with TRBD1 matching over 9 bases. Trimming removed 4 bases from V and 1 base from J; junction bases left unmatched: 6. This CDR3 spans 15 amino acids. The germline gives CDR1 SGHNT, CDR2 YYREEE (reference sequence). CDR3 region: CASSPGQGRSYEQYF. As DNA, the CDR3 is TGTGCCAGCAGCCCAGGACAGGGGAGATCCTACGAGCAGTACTTC.

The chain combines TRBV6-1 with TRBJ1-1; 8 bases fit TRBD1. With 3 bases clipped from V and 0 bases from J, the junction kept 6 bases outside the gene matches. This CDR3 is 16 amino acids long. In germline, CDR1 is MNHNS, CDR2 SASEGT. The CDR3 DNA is TGTGCCAGCAGTGATTACCAGGGGGCCTTGAACACTGAAGCTTTCTTT. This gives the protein CASSDYQGALNTEAFF.

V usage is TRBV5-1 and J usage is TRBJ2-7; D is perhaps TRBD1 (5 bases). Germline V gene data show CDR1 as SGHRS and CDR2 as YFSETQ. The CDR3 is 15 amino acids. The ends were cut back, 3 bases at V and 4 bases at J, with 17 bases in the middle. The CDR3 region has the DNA TGCGCCAGCAGCTACCCCAGGGAAGGGCAGTACGAGCAGTACTTC. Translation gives CASSYPREGQYEQYF. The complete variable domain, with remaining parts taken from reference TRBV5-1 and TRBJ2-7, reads KAGVTQTPRYLIKTRGQQVTLSCSPISGHRSVSWYQQTPGQGLQFLFEYFSETQRNKGNFPGRFSGRQFSNSRSEMNVSTLELGDSALYLCASSYPREGQYEQYFGPGTRLTVT.

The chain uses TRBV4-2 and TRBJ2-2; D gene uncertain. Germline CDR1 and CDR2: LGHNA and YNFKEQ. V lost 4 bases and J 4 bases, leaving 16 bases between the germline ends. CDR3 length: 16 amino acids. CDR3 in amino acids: CASSPLTSVGTGELFF. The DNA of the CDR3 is TGTGCCAGCAGCCCACTCACGAGCGTTGGCACCGGGGAGCTGTTTTTT.

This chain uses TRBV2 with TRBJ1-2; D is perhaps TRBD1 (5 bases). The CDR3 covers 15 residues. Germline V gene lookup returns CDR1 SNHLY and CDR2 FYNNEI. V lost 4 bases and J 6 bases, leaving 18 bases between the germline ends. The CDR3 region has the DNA TGTGCCAGCAGTGGACGGACACCGGTCGGAGATGGCTACACCTTC. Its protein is CASSGRTPVGDGYTF. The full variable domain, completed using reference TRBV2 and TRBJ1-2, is EPEVTQTPSHQVTQMGQEVILRCVPISNHLYFYWYRQILGQKVEFLVSFYNNEISEKSEIFDDQFSVERPDGSNFTLKIRSTKLEDSAMYFCASSGRTPVGDGYTFGSGTRLTVV.

CDR3 bases: TGTGCCAGCAGCCCCAGGGTGAATGCTTCACCCCTCCACTTT. It codes for CASSPRVNASPLHF. The V call is TRBV28, the J call TRBJ1-6; weak D call: TRBD1 (5 bases). V was cut by 6 bases and J by 9 bases, with 15 bases left in between. The CDR3 spans 14 residues. CDR1 is MDHEN and CDR2 is SYDVKM in the germline V gene.

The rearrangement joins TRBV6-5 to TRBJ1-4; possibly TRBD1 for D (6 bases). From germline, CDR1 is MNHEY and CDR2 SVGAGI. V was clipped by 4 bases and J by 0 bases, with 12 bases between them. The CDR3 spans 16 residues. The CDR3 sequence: CASSFSGAATNEKLFF. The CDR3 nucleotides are TGTGCCAGCAGTTTCTCGGGGGCCGCAACTAATGAAAAACTGTTTTTT.

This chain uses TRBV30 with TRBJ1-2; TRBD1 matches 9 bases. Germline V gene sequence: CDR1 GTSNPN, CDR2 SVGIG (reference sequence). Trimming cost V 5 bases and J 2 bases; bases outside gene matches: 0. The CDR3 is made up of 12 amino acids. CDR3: CAWGQGNYGYTF. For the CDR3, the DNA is TGTGCCTGGGGACAGGGGAACTATGGCTACACCTTC.